Listed below are T cell receptor beta chains from one sample, sequenced in a study of cytomegalovirus exposure and HLA in healthy donors. Repertoires were generated with immunoSEQ multiplex PCR, while TCRdb's copy carries only in-frame clones and drops some. The table records around 120,000 clones, 60% to 80% of them present only once. The sequenced sample consisted of PBMCs. Receptor source: a man in his fifties in good health and CMV-seropositive. Both conserved end residues are part of each CDR3. The order of the fields is CDR3 length, V gene, J gene, CDR3 protein.

15	TRBV5-4	TRBJ2-1	CASSLQGLPYNEQFF
12	TRBV12-5	TRBJ2-1	CASGFPSGGAFF
14	TRBV19	TRBJ2-7	CASSLAQGSYEQYF
15	TRBV14	TRBJ1-1	CASSQVGHANTEAFF
14	TRBV6-1	TRBJ2-5	CASERPSGEETQYF
18	TRBV2	TRBJ1-2	CASSPPWTRSYDLHGYTF
14	TRBV6-1	TRBJ1-1	CASRNRGRDTEAFF
14	TRBV5-1	TRBJ1-1	CASSSRGPGTEAFF
11	TRBV19	TRBJ1-1	CATQQNTEAFF
13	TRBV5-1	TRBJ2-1	CASKGGRYNEQFF
11	TRBV5-1	TRBJ2-5	CASSFQDSQYF